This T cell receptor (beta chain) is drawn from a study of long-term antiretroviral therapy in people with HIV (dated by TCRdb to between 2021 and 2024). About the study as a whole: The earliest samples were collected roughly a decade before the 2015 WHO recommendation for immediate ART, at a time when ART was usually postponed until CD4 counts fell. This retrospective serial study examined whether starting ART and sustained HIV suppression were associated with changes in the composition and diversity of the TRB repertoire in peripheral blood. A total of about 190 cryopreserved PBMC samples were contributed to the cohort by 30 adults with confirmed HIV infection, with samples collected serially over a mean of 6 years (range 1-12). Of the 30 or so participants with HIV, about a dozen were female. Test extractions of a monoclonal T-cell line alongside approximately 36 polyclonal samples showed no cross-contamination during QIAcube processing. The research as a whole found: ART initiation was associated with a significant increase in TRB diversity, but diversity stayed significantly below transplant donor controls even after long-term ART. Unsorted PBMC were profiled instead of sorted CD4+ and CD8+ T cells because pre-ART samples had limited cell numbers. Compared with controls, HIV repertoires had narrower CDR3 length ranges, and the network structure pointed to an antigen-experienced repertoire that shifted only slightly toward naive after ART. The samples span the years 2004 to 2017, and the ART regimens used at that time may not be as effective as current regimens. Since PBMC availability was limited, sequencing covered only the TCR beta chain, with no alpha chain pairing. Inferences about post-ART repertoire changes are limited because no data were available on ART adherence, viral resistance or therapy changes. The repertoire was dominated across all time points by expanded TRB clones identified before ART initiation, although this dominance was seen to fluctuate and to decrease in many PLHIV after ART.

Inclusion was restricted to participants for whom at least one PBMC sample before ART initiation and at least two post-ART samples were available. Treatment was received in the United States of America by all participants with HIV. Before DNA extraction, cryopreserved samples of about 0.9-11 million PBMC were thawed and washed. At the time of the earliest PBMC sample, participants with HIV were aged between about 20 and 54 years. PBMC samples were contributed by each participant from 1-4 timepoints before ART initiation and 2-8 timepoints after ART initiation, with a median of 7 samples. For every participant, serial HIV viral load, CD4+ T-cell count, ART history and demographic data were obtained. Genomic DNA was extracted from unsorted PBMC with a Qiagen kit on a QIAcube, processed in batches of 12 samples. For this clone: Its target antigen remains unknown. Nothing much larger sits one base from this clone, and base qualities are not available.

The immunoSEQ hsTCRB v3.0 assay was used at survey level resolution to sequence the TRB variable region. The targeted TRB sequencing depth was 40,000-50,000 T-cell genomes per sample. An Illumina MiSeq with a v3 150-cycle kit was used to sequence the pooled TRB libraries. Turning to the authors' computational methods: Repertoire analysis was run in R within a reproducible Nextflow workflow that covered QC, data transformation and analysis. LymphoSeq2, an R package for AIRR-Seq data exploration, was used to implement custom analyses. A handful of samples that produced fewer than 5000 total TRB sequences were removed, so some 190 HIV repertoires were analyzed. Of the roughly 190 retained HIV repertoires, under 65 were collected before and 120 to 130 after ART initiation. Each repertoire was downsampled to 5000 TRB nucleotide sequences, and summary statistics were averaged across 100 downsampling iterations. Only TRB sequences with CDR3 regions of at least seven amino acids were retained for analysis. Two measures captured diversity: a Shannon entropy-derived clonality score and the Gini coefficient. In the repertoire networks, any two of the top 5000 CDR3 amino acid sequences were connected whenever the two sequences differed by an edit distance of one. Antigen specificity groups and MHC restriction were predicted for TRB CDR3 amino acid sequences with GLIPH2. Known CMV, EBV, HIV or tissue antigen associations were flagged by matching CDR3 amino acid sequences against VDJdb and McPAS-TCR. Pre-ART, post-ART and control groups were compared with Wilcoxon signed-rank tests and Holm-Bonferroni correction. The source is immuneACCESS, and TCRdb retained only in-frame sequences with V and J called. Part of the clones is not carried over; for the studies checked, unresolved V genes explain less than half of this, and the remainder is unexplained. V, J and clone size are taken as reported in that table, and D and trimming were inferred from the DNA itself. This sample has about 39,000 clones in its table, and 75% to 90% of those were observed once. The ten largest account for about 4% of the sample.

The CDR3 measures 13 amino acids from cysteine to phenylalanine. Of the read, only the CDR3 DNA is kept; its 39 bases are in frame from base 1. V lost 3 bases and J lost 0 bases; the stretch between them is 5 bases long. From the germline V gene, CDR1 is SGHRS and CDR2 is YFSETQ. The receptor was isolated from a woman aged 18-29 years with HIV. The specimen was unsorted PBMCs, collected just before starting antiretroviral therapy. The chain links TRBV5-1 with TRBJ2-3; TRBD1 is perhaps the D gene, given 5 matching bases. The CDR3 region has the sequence CASSWTSTDTQYF. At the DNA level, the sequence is TGCGCCAGCAGCTGGACAAGCACAGATACGCAGTATTTT.